Sequencing of this TCR beta chain was carried out in a study of T cell changes during pregnancy in multiple sclerosis. Assay: immunoSEQ multiplex PCR; the TCRdb copy retains only in-frame clones and omits some. The data contain 75,000 to 100,000 clones, about nine tenths of them singletons. V lost 1 base and J lost 5, with 8 bases in between. Germline lookup yields CDR1 LNHNV and CDR2 YYDKDF (reference sequence). CDR3 length: 13 residues. V and J are TRBV15 and TRBJ2-5, with D possibly matching TRBD1 (5 bases). This receptor was identified in a female donor in good health, enrolled as a control in a pregnancy study. This specimen consisted of peripheral blood, obtained after pregnancy. The CDR3 bases are TGTGCCACCAGCAGAGCAGGGAAGGAGACCCAGTACTTC. This codes for CATSRAGKETQYF.